The next 28 T cell receptor beta chains were all read from a single sample in a study of control samples from healthy donors and cancer patients (dated by TCRdb to about 2020). The protocol used for the library was the immunoSEQ multiplex PCR assay. TCRdb took this table from immuneACCESS and kept in-frame rearrangements with V and J called. Such tables lack part of the clones; where checked against another copy, unresolved V genes explain under half of the gap, and the rest is unexplained. This sample is represented by 150,000 to 200,000 clones; 90% to 95% of them were singletons. The ten top clones hold around 1.5% of the sample. What was sequenced was blood. The receptors here all came from a woman aged 30 to 39 in good health.

The rearrangement joins TRBV2 to TRBJ1-6; 7 bases match TRBD1. V lost 6 bases and J lost 7; bases outside the gene matches: 6. This CDR3 contains 14 residues. Germline V CDR1 and CDR2: SNHLY, FYNNEI. CDR3 region: CASSKDRLNSPLHF. CDR3 DNA: TGTGCCAGCAGCAAGGACAGGCTAAATTCACCCCTCCACTTT.

The table lists this clone with a count of one. The chain carries TRBV7-9 and TRBJ2-2, with D possibly TRBD1 on 6 matching bases. Germline assignment: CDR1 SEHNR and CDR2 FQNEAQ (reference sequence). The CDR3 runs to 16 residues. Trimming pared 2 bases from V and 5 bases from J, leaving 15 bases between. The CDR3 protein is CASSLLVGARTGELFF. CDR3 sequence (DNA): TGTGCCAGCAGCTTATTGGTGGGGGCGCGGACCGGGGAGCTGTTTTTT.

The chain couples TRBV13 to TRBJ1-3; D perhaps matches TRBD1 (5 bases). Germline-derived CDR1 and CDR2 are PRHDT and FYEKMQ (reference sequence). Between the trimmed V and J ends, which lost 1 base and 0 bases, there was a span of 10 bases. The length of the CDR3 is 16 residues. In nucleotides, the CDR3 is TGTGCCAGCAGCTTAGACGGGGCGGGCTCTGGAAACACCATATATTTT. This encodes CASSLDGAGSGNTIYF.

The gene calls are TRBV4-1 and TRBJ1-5; no reliable D call. The CDR3 loop spans 16 amino acids. Germline V gene lookup returns CDR1 MGHRA and CDR2 YSYEKL. Trimming cost V 1 base and J 4 bases, with 14 bases left between them. CDR3 nucleotide sequence: TGCGCCAGCAGCCAAGTAGGACGGAGGTTGAATCAGCCCCAGCATTTT. It yields the protein CASSQVGRRLNQPQHF.

This clone was seen once. The chain couples TRBV10-1 to TRBJ1-2; D gene unclear. The CDR3 runs 15 residues. Germline V lookup: CDR1 WNHNN, CDR2 SYGVQD (reference sequence). V was clipped by 0 bases and J by 2 bases, with 10 bases between them. CDR3 amino acids: CASSESIRRNYGYTF. DNA for the CDR3: TGCGCCAGCAGTGAGTCGATCCGCCGGAACTATGGCTACACCTTC.

The chain carries TRBV19 and TRBJ2-1; the match to TRBD2 covers 12 bases. This CDR3 has 17 amino acids. The junction had 12 bases not matched to a gene; V was cut back by 4 bases and J by 8 bases. Germline V gives CDR1 LNHDA, CDR2 SQIVND (reference sequence). In nucleotides, the CDR3 is TGTGCCAGTAGTAACCCAAGACTAGCGGGGGTTTCCCATGAGCAGTTCTTC. This sequence encodes CASSNPRLAGVSHEQFF.

The rearrangement uses TRBV5-5 and TRBJ1-4; no firm D call. The CDR3 sequence is 16 residues long. Germline V lookup: CDR1 SGHKS, CDR2 YYEKEE (reference sequence). The ends were cut back, 1 base at V and 4 bases at J, with 14 bases in the middle. The CDR3 sequence: CASSLIVGVGNEKLFF. DNA for the CDR3: TGTGCCAGCAGCTTGATAGTTGGCGTCGGTAATGAAAAACTGTTTTTT.

This clone was observed a few times. Additional DNA sequences in this sample encode the identical CDR3. The chain combines TRBV5-1 with TRBJ2-5; the match to TRBD2 covers 8 bases. J lost 2 bases, V lost 5 bases, and 5 bases had no gene match. This CDR3 spans 14 amino acids. Germline V gene data show CDR1 as SGHRS and CDR2 as YFSETQ. CDR3 sequence (DNA): TGCGCCAGCAGGTGGGCGGGGGGTCAAGAGACCCAGTACTTC. Translating it yields CASRWAGGQETQYF.

The V gene is TRBV28, the J gene TRBJ1-6; TRBD1 matches at 8 bases. The V gene end was trimmed by 5 bases and the J gene end by 8 bases; junction bases not matched to a gene: 5. In germline, CDR1 is MDHEN, CDR2 SYDVKM. CDR3 length: 14 amino acids. CDR3 in amino acids: CASSTRTGHSPLHF. The CDR3 nucleotides read TGTGCCAGCAGTACACGGACAGGGCATTCACCCCTCCACTTT.

The V call is TRBV7-3, the J call TRBJ2-7; weak D call: TRBD1 (6 bases). The CDR3 has 14 residues. V gave up 5 bases and J gave up 7 bases, with 18 bases separating them. Germline V gene lookup returns CDR1 SGHTA and CDR2 FQGTGA. CDR3: CASSPTGHPTEQYF. The CDR3 DNA reads TGTGCCAGCAGCCCAACGGGACACCCTACGGAGCAGTACTTC.

The chain combines TRBV6-2 or TRBV6-3 with TRBJ2-5; weak D call: TRBD2 (7 bases). Trimming cost V 5 bases and J 7 bases, with 14 bases left between them. This CDR3 is 13 amino acids long. CDR1 and CDR2 (germline): MNHEY, SVGEGT. The CDR3 DNA follows: TGTGCCAGCAGTGGGGGGGCGAAGGGGACCCAGTACTTC. It is translated as CASSGGAKGTQYF.

The J gene is TRBJ2-3, the V gene TRBV18, with TRBD2 as a possible D gene (6 bases). Germline V CDR1 and CDR2: KGHSH, LQKENI. The CDR3 is 13 amino acids. V was shortened by 2 bases and J by 5 bases, with 8 bases between the two germline ends. The CDR3 sequence is CASSPSGGDTQYF. The CDR3 DNA follows: TGTGCCAGCTCACCATCCGGGGGAGATACGCAGTATTTT.

The gene calls are TRBV19 and TRBJ1-1; D is perhaps TRBD1 (5 bases). Germline V gene sequence: CDR1 LNHDA, CDR2 SQIVND (reference sequence). The CDR3 loop spans 14 amino acids. V lost 1 base, J lost 1 base, and 7 bases lay in between. CDR3 region: CASSIAGANTEAFF. The CDR3 DNA reads as TGTGCCAGTAGTATAGCCGGGGCGAACACTGAAGCTTTCTTT.

The rearrangement links TRBV7-9 to TRBJ1-4; TRBD1 aligns across 9 bases. This CDR3 region has 17 residues. CDR1 and CDR2 from the germline V gene are SEHNR and FQNEAQ (reference sequence). J was trimmed by 8 bases and V by 1 base; bases with no gene match: 11. Written as DNA, the CDR3 is TGTGCCAGCAGCTTAGGGAGGTCAACAGGGGGCGCAGAAAAACTGTTTTTT. Its protein is CASSLGRSTGGAEKLFF.

The rearrangement uses TRBV15 and TRBJ2-7; 8 bases are a match to TRBD2. V trimming: 2 bases; J trimming: 3 bases; junction bases outside the gene matches: 3. This CDR3 contains 14 residues. In germline, CDR1 is LNHNV, CDR2 YYDKDF (reference sequence). Written as DNA, the CDR3 is TGTGCCACCAGCAGATCCGGGACTAGCTACGAGCAGTACTTC. It translates to CATSRSGTSYEQYF.

On this clone: One end of the junction does not line up with germline, which may come from a read error. The rearrangement links TRBV10-3 to TRBJ1-5; D perhaps matches TRBD1 (6 bases). The CDR3 covers 14 residues. The V gene's germline CDR1 is ENHRY and CDR2 SYGVKD. Here the CDR3 reads CTISGGAGNQPQHF. CDR3 nucleotides: TGTACCATCAGTGGGGGCGCCGGCAATCAGCCCCAGCATTTT.

The chain employs TRBV18 and TRBJ2-3; weak D call: TRBD1 (6 bases). The CDR3 length is 14 residues. The V gene's germline CDR1 is KGHSH and CDR2 LQKENI. Deletions cut 3 bases from V and 3 bases from J, with 10 bases between. The CDR3 spells CASSPSTGTDTQYF. The CDR3 bases are TGTGCCAGCTCACCCTCAACAGGGACAGATACGCAGTATTTT.

In its sample, this clone was seen once. This rearrangement joins TRBV7-6 to TRBJ2-3; 9 nucleotides match TRBD2. V dropped 1 base and J dropped 6; count of bases not matched to a gene: 8. Germline CDR1 is SGHVS and CDR2 is FNYEAQ. CDR3 length: 16 amino acids. CDR3 nucleotides: TGTGCCAGCAGCTTAGGGGTGGGTAGCGGGGGCGATACGCAGTATTTT. Protein: CASSLGVGSGGDTQYF.

The chain employs TRBV28 and TRBJ1-2; 8 nucleotides align to TRBD1. CDR3 length equals 14 residues. J was trimmed by 6 bases and V by 1 base; bases with no gene match: 4. Germline V gene lookup returns CDR1 MDHEN and CDR2 SYDVKM. This CDR3 is CASSLLPGGDGYTF. The CDR3 nucleotides read TGTGCCAGCAGTTTATTACCAGGGGGCGATGGCTACACCTTC.

J is TRBJ2-7 and V is TRBV7-9; D is tentatively TRBD1 or TRBD2 (6 bases each). Trimming removed 2 bases from V and 6 bases from J, with 14 bases in between. Looked up from germline, CDR1 is SEHNR and CDR2 is FQNEAQ (reference sequence). The CDR3 loop spans 14 amino acids. The chain's CDR3 is CASSLIPGAGEQYF. As DNA, the CDR3 is TGTGCCAGCAGCTTAATCCCGGGGGCCGGCGAGCAGTACTTC.

V gene TRBV11-2 combines with J gene TRBJ2-1, with 10 bases lining up with TRBD1. CDR1 is SGHAT and CDR2 is FQNNGV in the germline V gene. This CDR3 spans 14 amino acids. V shed 5 bases and J 7 bases; nucleotides not matched to a gene: 5. CDR3 sequence: CASSPRDRGNEQFF. The CDR3 nucleotides are TGTGCCAGCAGCCCCCGGGACAGGGGTAATGAGCAGTTCTTC. Together with reference TRBV11-2 and TRBJ2-1, the CDR3 gives the full variable domain: EAGVAQSPRYKIIEKRQSVAFWCNPISGHATLYWYQQILGQGPKLLIQFQNNGVVDDSQLPKDRFSAERLKGVDSTLKIQPAKLEDSAVYLCASSPRDRGNEQFFGPGTRLTVL.

This chain uses TRBV7-2 with TRBJ1-4; D is unresolved. Germline CDR1 SGHTA, CDR2 FQGNSA. The CDR3 consists of 14 residues. The ends were cut back, 3 bases at V and 0 bases at J, with 5 bases in the middle. In DNA form, the CDR3 reads TGTGCCAGCAGCTTCGCCGCAACTAATGAAAAACTGTTTTTT. Protein: CASSFAATNEKLFF. Combining the CDR3 with reference TRBV7-2 and TRBJ1-4 gives the whole variable domain GAGVSQSPSNKVTEKGKDVELRCDPISGHTALYWYRQSLGQGLEFLIYFQGNSAPDKSGLPSDRFSAERTGGSVSTLTIQRTQQEDSAVYLCASSFAATNEKLFFGSGTQLSVL.

The CDR3 bases are TGTGCCAGCAGCGTTGGGACCGGGAATCAGCCCCAGCATTTT. This gives the protein CASSVGTGNQPQHF. The genes are TRBV9 and TRBJ1-5, with D tentatively TRBD1 (5 bases). V was clipped by 2 bases and J by 4 bases, with 10 bases between them. This CDR3 has 14 residues. Germline CDR1 and CDR2: SGDLS and YYNGEE.

This chain uses TRBV5-4 with TRBJ2-7; perhaps D is TRBD1 or TRBD2 (6 bases each). This CDR3 comprises 15 residues. From germline, CDR1 is SGHNT and CDR2 YYREEE (reference sequence). V was trimmed by 1 base and J by 0 bases, leaving 11 bases between them. The CDR3 loop is CASSLTGRNSYEQYF. Here the CDR3 DNA reads TGTGCCAGCAGCTTGACAGGGAGGAACTCCTACGAGCAGTACTTC.

The chain couples TRBV7-9 to TRBJ1-4, with D hard to call. Trimming took off 4 bases at V and 2 bases at J, with 8 bases between the two ends. Germline V gene sequence: CDR1 SEHNR, CDR2 FQNEAQ (reference sequence). This CDR3 is built from 14 residues. CDR3 in amino acids: CASSWTETNEKLFF. In nucleotides, the CDR3 is TGTGCCAGCAGCTGGACTGAGACTAATGAAAAACTGTTTTTT.

The gene calls are TRBV6-2 or TRBV6-3 and TRBJ2-5; 11 bases align to TRBD2. Germline values: CDR1 MNHEY, CDR2 SVGEGT. With 6 bases clipped from V and 3 bases from J, the junction kept 6 bases outside the gene matches. This CDR3 comprises 15 residues. CDR3 residues: CASSNLGLAEETQYF. Here the CDR3 DNA reads TGTGCCAGCAGCAACTTGGGACTAGCGGAAGAGACCCAGTACTTC.

The genes are TRBV28 and TRBJ1-6, with D perhaps matching TRBD1 (5 bases). CDR3 length: 14 amino acids. Germline assignment: CDR1 MDHEN and CDR2 SYDVKM. Trimming took 2 bases from V and 7 from J, leaving 9 bases between them. The DNA for the CDR3 is TGTGCCAGCAGTTTAGGAGGGGACAATTCACCCCTCCACTTT. Its translation is CASSLGGDNSPLHF.

The chain couples TRBV10-3 to TRBJ2-1; TRBD2 matches at 13 bases. Trimming at V came to 7 bases and at J to 3 bases, leaving 3 bases not matched to a gene. Germline assignment: CDR1 ENHRY and CDR2 SYGVKD. CDR3 length equals 15 residues. The CDR3 nucleotides read TGTGCCATCATGAGGACTAGCGGGGGCTACAATGAGCAGTTCTTC. Amino acids: CAIMRTSGGYNEQFF.